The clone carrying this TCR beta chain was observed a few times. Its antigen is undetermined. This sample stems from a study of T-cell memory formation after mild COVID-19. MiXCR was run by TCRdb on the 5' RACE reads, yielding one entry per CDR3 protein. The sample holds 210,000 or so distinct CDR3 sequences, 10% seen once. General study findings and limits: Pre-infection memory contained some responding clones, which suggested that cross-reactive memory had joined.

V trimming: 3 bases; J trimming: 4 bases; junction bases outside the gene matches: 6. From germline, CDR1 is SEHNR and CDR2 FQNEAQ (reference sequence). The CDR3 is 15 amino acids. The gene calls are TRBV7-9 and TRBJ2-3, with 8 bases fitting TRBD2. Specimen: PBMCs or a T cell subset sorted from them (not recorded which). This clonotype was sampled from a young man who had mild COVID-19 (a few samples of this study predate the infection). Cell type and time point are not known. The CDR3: CASSFPGGAADTQYF. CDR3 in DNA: TGTGCCAGCAGCTTCCCCGGGGGGGCCGCAGATACGCAGTATTTT. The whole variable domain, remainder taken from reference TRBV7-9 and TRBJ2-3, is DTGVSQNPRHKITKRGQNVTFRCDPISEHNRLYWYRQTLGQGPEFLTYFQNEAQLEKSRLLSDRFSAERPKGSFSTLEIQRTEQGDSAMYLCASSFPGGAADTQYFGPGTRLTVL.